Shown below are 13 T cell receptor beta chains from a single sample sequenced in a study of blood T cell repertoires in COVID-19. Only in-frame clones appear in the TCRdb table, and some are missing; sequencing was by immunoSEQ multiplex PCR. The table shows 80,000 to 100,000 clones, with about 86% occurring only once. The source material was peripheral blood. These receptor sequences come from an older woman in a cohort sampled during active or convalescent COVID-19.

The CDR3 sequence: CASSHGQGKSSSGSTDTQYF. DNA of the CDR3: TGTGCCAGCAGCCATGGACAGGGCAAGTCGAGTTCGGGGTCCACAGATACGCAGTATTTT. This sequence joins TRBV21-1 and TRBJ2-3; TRBD1 was called by the table and not checked on the DNA. TRBV21-1 is designated a pseudogene. This CDR3 has 20 amino acids.

The chain joins TRBV11-2 to TRBJ2-3; TRBD1 matches 9 bases. J lost 3 bases, V lost 2 bases, and 9 bases had no gene match. The CDR3 length is 17 residues. Germline V CDR1 and CDR2: SGHAT, FQNNGV. For the CDR3, the DNA is TGTGCCAGCAGCTTATACCTCGGGACAGGGCGGACAGATACGCAGTATTTT. Encoded protein: CASSLYLGTGRTDTQYF.

The chain has TRBV6-5 and TRBJ2-1, with 9 bases that match TRBD2. Germline V gene sequence: CDR1 MNHEY, CDR2 SVGAGI. This CDR3 has 15 residues. Germline trimming cut 6 bases from V and 5 bases from J; bases unmatched to any gene: 8. CDR3 loop: CASRGSGGLNNEQFF. In nucleotides, the CDR3 is TGTGCCAGCAGGGGGAGCGGGGGGCTAAACAATGAGCAGTTCTTC.

This clone was observed a handful of times. The V call is TRBV11-2, the J call TRBJ2-7, with 8 bases fitting TRBD1. Trimming cost V 2 bases and J 5 bases; bases outside gene matches: 2. There are 13 residues in the CDR3. Germline loops: CDR1 SGHAT, CDR2 FQNNGV. The CDR3 here is CASSLNRGNEQYF. The DNA for the CDR3 is TGTGCCAGCAGCTTAAACAGGGGGAACGAGCAGTACTTC. Together with reference TRBV11-2 and TRBJ2-7, the CDR3 gives the full variable domain: EAGVAQSPRYKIIEKRQSVAFWCNPISGHATLYWYQQILGQGPKLLIQFQNNGVVDDSQLPKDRFSAERLKGVDSTLKIQPAKLEDSAVYLCASSLNRGNEQYFGPGTRLTVT.

The chain recombines TRBV18 with TRBJ1-3; no definite D call. The germline CDR1 and CDR2 sequences are KGHSH and LQKENI. Trimming removed 2 bases from V and 0 bases from J, with 11 bases in between. This CDR3 region has 16 residues. CDR3: CASSPIDQASGNTIYF. CDR3 DNA sequence: TGTGCCAGCTCACCAATAGACCAGGCCTCTGGAAACACCATATATTTT.

The chain links TRBV5-1 to TRBJ1-1; the D is unclear. Deletions cut 4 bases from V and 0 bases from J, with 13 bases between. The CDR3 is 15 residues long. CDR1 is SGHRS, CDR2 YFSETQ, per germline. CDR3 amino acids: CASSLSWAMNTEAFF. The DNA of the CDR3 is TGCGCCAGCAGCCTAAGTTGGGCAATGAACACTGAAGCTTTCTTT.

The V and J genes are TRBV5-1 and TRBJ1-4; 7 positions match TRBD1. Germline loops: CDR1 SGHRS, CDR2 YFSETQ. The CDR3 totals 14 residues. After removal of 4 bases from V and 7 bases from J, the junction contained 7 bases not matched to a gene. CDR3 in DNA: TGCGCCAGCAGCCCGGGACAGAGGGGTGAAAAACTGTTTTTT. Translated: CASSPGQRGEKLFF.

The chain employs TRBV2 and TRBJ1-4; D might be TRBD1 (6 bases). Germline CDR1 SNHLY, CDR2 FYNNEI. The CDR3 is 13 amino acids. V lost 8 bases, J lost 8 bases, and 15 bases lay in between. For the CDR3, the DNA is TGTGCCAGCCTCCGGGACATAGGAGAAAAACTGTTTTTT. Translation: CASLRDIGEKLFF.

The rearrangement links TRBV5-5 to TRBJ1-2, with a weak D call TRBD1 (6 bases). The CDR3 is 17 amino acids. The germline gives CDR1 SGHKS, CDR2 YYEKEE (reference sequence). Between the trimmed V and J ends, which lost 3 bases and 8 bases, there was a span of 26 bases. The CDR3 region is CASSWDGRDLTQGGYTF. CDR3 bases: TGTGCCAGCAGCTGGGACGGCCGGGACCTCACCCAGGGGGGCTACACCTTC.

The chain couples TRBV6-2 or TRBV6-3 to TRBJ1-2; D not certain. This CDR3 spans 13 amino acids. CDR1 is MNHEY and CDR2 is SVGEGT in the germline V gene. V was shortened by 2 bases and J by 1 base, with 5 bases between the two germline ends. The CDR3 nucleotides are TGTGCCAGCAGTTACGAGATTAACTATGGCTACACCTTC. Amino acids: CASSYEINYGYTF.

For the CDR3, the DNA is TGTGCTAGTGGGACAGCTAACTATGGCTACACCTTC. This codes for CASGTANYGYTF. The gene calls are TRBV12-5 and TRBJ1-2; a weak D match, TRBD1 (5 bases). The germline gives CDR1 LGHNT, CDR2 FRNRAP. Between the trimmed V and J ends, which lost 6 bases and 0 bases, there was a span of 5 bases. This CDR3 comprises 12 residues.

The V and J genes are TRBV28 and TRBJ1-2, with D unresolved. The CDR3 contains 13 residues. Per the germline V gene, CDR1 is MDHEN and CDR2 is SYDVKM. V was clipped by 3 bases and J by 8 bases, with 13 bases between them. CDR3 in amino acids: CASSFGRTRGYTF. The CDR3 DNA reads as TGTGCCAGCAGTTTTGGTCGTACCAGAGGCTACACCTTC.

The rearrangement joins TRBV7-8 to TRBJ2-4; D remains unclear. Germline V gene data show CDR1 as SGHVS and CDR2 as FQNEAQ. The CDR3 spans 14 residues. Trimming pared 4 bases from V and 9 bases from J, leaving 16 bases between. The CDR3 loop reads CASSSSASGGIQYF. As DNA, the CDR3 is TGTGCCAGCAGCTCCTCGGCCTCGGGTGGCATTCAGTACTTC.